The 9 T cell receptor beta chains below come from one sample, sequenced in a study of neoadjuvant anti-PD-1 for oral cavity cancer. Described time point: after neoadjuvant nivolumab, at surgical resection. The protocol was immunoSEQ multiplex PCR, while the TCRdb copy is restricted to in-frame clones and leaves out a portion. The sample has 55,000 to 75,000 clones; 86% are singletons. The sequencing used PBMCs, collected after nivolumab (anti-PD-1) treatment. Receptor source: a person aged 35-79 years with oral cavity squamous cell carcinoma.

The CDR3 DNA is TGCAGCGTTGAAGATGGACAGGGGGCGTGGGAGCAGTACTTC. Encoded protein: CSVEDGQGAWEQYF. The chain has TRBV29-1 and TRBJ2-7, with 11 bases aligning to TRBD1. With V trimmed by 0 bases and J by 7 bases, 5 bases remained unmatched. CDR3 length: 14 residues. Germline values: CDR1 SQVTM, CDR2 ANQGSEA.

The V gene is TRBV5-7, the J gene TRBJ1-5; 7 positions agree with TRBD1. TRBV5-7 is reported as an ORF; its role is uncertain. V shed 4 bases, J shed 3 bases, and the junction held 13 bases outside the gene matches. The CDR3 extends over 17 amino acids. The CDR3 DNA reads TGTGCCAGCAGCCCGAGAGGGGGCGAGGAGTCCAATCAGCCCCAGCATTTT. Protein product: CASSPRGGEESNQPQHF.

The chain joins TRBV6-1 to TRBJ1-3; a possible D gene is TRBD1 (5 bases). CDR1 is MNHNS and CDR2 is SASEGT in the germline V gene. Trimming left V 5 bases short and J 4 bases short, with 12 bases between. This CDR3 has 14 residues. The DNA for the CDR3 is TGTGCCAGCAGTTTGGCAGGGTTAGGAAACACCATATATTTT. Its translation: CASSLAGLGNTIYF.

This clone occurred once. The V call is TRBV5-1, the J call TRBJ2-3; no clear D gene. V was clipped by 4 bases and J by 6 bases, with 9 bases between them. CDR3 length: 12 amino acids. Germline CDR1 and CDR2: SGHRS and YFSETQ. The CDR3 DNA follows: TGCGCCAGCAGCCTGGACCTGGATACGCAGTATTTT. Amino acids: CASSLDLDTQYF.

The genes are TRBV6-5 and TRBJ1-3; D not resolved. Germline CDR1 MNHEY, CDR2 SVGAGI. The CDR3 sequence is 15 residues long. The ends were cut back, 3 bases at V and 4 bases at J, with 13 bases in the middle. The CDR3 sequence: CASSYFGLSGNTIYF. Here the CDR3 DNA reads TGTGCCAGCAGTTATTTTGGGTTATCGGGAAACACCATATATTTT.

The CDR3 reads CASSEGRRDEQYF. The CDR3 DNA sequence: TGTGCCAGCAGTGAAGGGAGGAGGGACGAGCAGTACTTC. V gene TRBV25-1 combines with J gene TRBJ2-7; D perhaps matches TRBD2 (6 bases). Trimming took off 2 bases at V and 5 bases at J, with 10 bases between the two ends. The length of the CDR3 is 13 residues. Germline CDR1 is MGHDK and CDR2 is SYGVNS.

V gene TRBV5-1 combines with J gene TRBJ2-1; TRBD1 matches 9 bases. This CDR3 spans 15 amino acids. The germline V gene has CDR1 SGHRS and CDR2 YFSETQ. V gave up 2 bases and J gave up 2 bases; unmatched junction bases: 2. The CDR3 here is CASSFGQGTYNEQFF. The CDR3 region has the DNA TGCGCCAGCAGCTTTGGACAGGGGACCTACAATGAGCAGTTCTTC.

The chain recombines TRBV7-8 with TRBJ2-7; no definite D call. Trimming shortened V by 1 base and J by 0 bases, and 7 bases separated the two germline ends. This CDR3 has 14 residues. Germline loops: CDR1 SGHVS, CDR2 FQNEAQ. This CDR3 is CASSLGLSSYEQYF. The CDR3 DNA reads TGTGCCAGCAGCTTAGGGCTGAGCTCCTACGAGCAGTACTTC.

The chain joins TRBV7-9 to TRBJ2-5; D call uncertain. The ends were cut back, 5 bases at V and 1 base at J, with 5 bases in the middle. CDR3 length equals 12 residues. Per the germline V gene, CDR1 is SEHNR and CDR2 is FQNEAQ (reference sequence). The CDR3 here is CASSPVQETQYF. The CDR3 nucleotides are TGTGCCAGCAGCCCCGTCCAAGAGACCCAGTACTTC.